This T cell receptor (beta chain) emerged from a study of T cells in Graves' hyperthyroidism and ophthalmopathy. TCR beta CDR3 sequences were amplified from RNA transcripts. When the TCR CDR3 underwent first-round RT-PCR, the HTBI primer set was used. Using its own MiXCR run on the multiplex PCR reads, TCRdb lists one record per CDR3 protein. The profile shows hundreds of thousands of distinct CDR3 sequences, roughly 20% of them singletons. PBMCs stemmed from 10 ml fresh peripheral blood. As concerns this clonotype: Its matching antigen is unknown. The junction shows a germline mismatch at one end, possibly a read error.

CDR3 length: 14 amino acids. CDR1 is LGHDT, CDR2 YNNKEL, per germline (reference sequence). Findings of the study overall: Blood held most thyroid clonotypes expanded above 0.001 frequency.

Input material: blood. The chain has TRBV3-1 and TRBJ2-7; D assignment may be TRBD1 or TRBD2 (5 bases each). This clonotype was sampled from a man younger than 40 with Graves' ophthalmopathy. CDR3 region: CASSQGPGTYGQYF. The CDR3, as DNA: TGTGCCAGCAGCCAAGGTCCAGGGACGTACGGGCAGTACTTC.